The rows below give T cell receptor beta chains drawn from one sample of a study of OX40 agonist ivuxolimab in advanced cancers. Sequencing used immunoSEQ multiplex PCR; TCRdb keeps in-frame clones, though not all of them. Of approximately 33,000 clones in the sample, approximately 90% were seen once. Sequenced here: CD4+ or CD8+ T cells sorted from blood, sampled in a trial of the OX40 agonist ivuxolimab. The source of these receptors is an adult with an advanced solid tumor such as melanoma, head and neck, liver or kidney cancer. The CDR3 runs from the conserved cysteine through the conserved F or W. Each record gives: D gene, clone size, J gene, V gene, CDR3 DNA, CDR3 protein. A D gene is named only where the DNA matches it firmly. Clone size appears in some rows only: once, few, many, or a class for an expanded clone.

>NA|NA|TRBJ2-1|TRBV5-6
TGTGCCAGCAGCTTGGAGGGGATTGGTATAAATGAGCAGTTCTTC
CASSLEGIGINEQFF
>TRBD1|NA|TRBJ2-5|TRBV7-9
TGTGCCAGCAGCCCTCGGGACAGGGGGCCAGAGACCCAGTACTTC
CASSPRDRGPETQYF
>NA|once|TRBJ2-7|TRBV20-1
TGCAGTGCTAGAGATCGGGGCGAGCAGTACTTC
CSARDRGEQYF
>NA|NA|TRBJ2-3|TRBV7-9
TGTGCCAGCAGGGCCGGATCGGGGATGGCAGATACGCAGTATTTT
CASRAGSGMADTQYF
>TRBD2|NA|TRBJ2-4|TRBV5-6
TGTGCCAGCAGCCTAGCGGGCCTAGCCAAAAACATTCAGTACTTC
CASSLAGLAKNIQYF
>NA|NA|TRBJ2-4|TRBV6-1
TGTGCCAGCAGTGAAGTTTCGGGGCCTCTTGGCATTCAGTACTTC
CASSEVSGPLGIQYF
>TRBD1|NA|TRBJ2-1|TRBV15
TGTGCCACCAGCGGACAGGATCCCTACAATGAGCAGTTCTTC
CATSGQDPYNEQFF
>NA|NA|TRBJ2-6|TRBV6-1
TGTGCCAGCAGTGAGGACAGTTCTGGGGCCAACGTCCTGACTTTC
CASSEDSSGANVLTF
>NA|NA|TRBJ2-6|TRBV7-2
TGTGCCAGCAGCCCCAGGCTAAGATCTGGGGCCAACGTCCTGACTTTC
CASSPRLRSGANVLTF
>TRBD1|NA|TRBJ2-2|TRBV11-1
TGTGCCAGCAGCCTAGAGGGACAGCTCCTGTTTTTT
CASSLEGQLLFF
>NA|NA|TRBJ1-2|TRBV6-1
TGTGCCAGCAGTGAATTTGGGACGGAATATGGCTACACCTTC
CASSEFGTEYGYTF
>NA|NA|TRBJ2-7|TRBV4-1
TGCGCCAGCAGCCAAACCTCCTACGAGCAGTACTTC
CASSQTSYEQYF
>NA|NA|TRBJ2-1|TRBV28
TGTGCCAGCAGTGCCCCCTTCAATGAGCAGTTCTTC
CASSAPFNEQFF
>NA|NA|TRBJ2-7|TRBV6-5
TGTGCCAGCAGTTACCTCGTAAGCGGGCCCCACGAGCAGTACTTC
CASSYLVSGPHEQYF
>TRBD1|NA|TRBJ2-7|TRBV5-1
TGCGCCAGCAGCCAGGGACAGTCGGACGAGCAGTACTTC
CASSQGQSDEQYF
>NA|NA|TRBJ2-7|TRBV6-1
TGTGCCAGCAGTGAAGCGCTTCGTGGACAGCCCTCGGTCGAGCAGTACTTC
CASSEALRGQPSVEQYF
>TRBD2|NA|TRBJ2-7|TRBV11-1
TGTGCCAGTCGACCCCGGGGGGGAAACGAGCAGTACTTC
CASRPRGGNEQYF
>NA|NA|TRBJ2-1|TRBV30
TGTGCCTGGAGTCTCCTTACTATTCATGAGCAGTTCTTC
CAWSLLTIHEQFF
>TRBD2|NA|TRBJ2-5|TRBV7-9
TGTGCCAGCAGCCTAGCGGGAGGAGGGTTAGAGACCCAGTACTTC
CASSLAGGGLETQYF
>TRBD2|NA|TRBJ2-3|TRBV6-4
TGTGCCAGCAGTGTTTTTAGCGGGAGCCCAGATACGCAGTATTTT
CASSVFSGSPDTQYF
>NA|NA|TRBJ2-1|TRBV1
TGCACCAGCAGCCAAGAAATTCGGGAGGCCATATCTTACAATGAGCAGTTCTTC
CTSSQEIREAISYNEQFF
>NA|NA|TRBJ2-7|TRBV11-2
TGTGCCAGCAGCTTAACGGGAGTAAACGAGCAGTACTTC
CASSLTGVNEQYF
>NA|NA|TRBJ2-2|TRBV27
TGTGCCAGCAGTTTGGAATACGTGAACACCGGGGAGCTGTTTTTT
CASSLEYVNTGELFF
>NA|NA|TRBJ2-1|TRBV9
TGTGCCAGCAGCGTAGTTGAGGCCGCGGTCAATGAGCAGTTCTTC
CASSVVEAAVNEQFF
>TRBD2|NA|TRBJ2-7|TRBV27
TGTGCCAGCAGTTTGGGACTAGCGGGATACGAGCAGTACTTC
CASSLGLAGYEQYF
>NA|NA|TRBJ2-1|TRBV4-3
TGCGCCAGCAGCCAAGTGCACAACAATGAGCAGTTCTTC
CASSQVHNNEQFF
>NA|NA|TRBJ1-6|TRBV5-1
TGCGCCAGCATAACGGTGGGGGATTCACCCCTCCACTTT
CASITVGDSPLHF
>NA|NA|TRBJ1-1|TRBV19
TGTGCCAGTAGTGGGGGCGCGTTCACTGAAGCTTTCTTT
CASSGGAFTEAFF
>NA|NA|TRBJ1-5|TRBV27
TGTGCCAGCAGTTTAGGCGCTAATCAGCCCCAGCATTTT
CASSLGANQPQHF
>TRBD1|NA|TRBJ1-5|TRBV10-3
TGTGCCATCAGTGACTACGGGACAGGGGACGATCAGCCCCAGCATTTT
CAISDYGTGDDQPQHF
>NA|NA|TRBJ2-7|TRBV28
TGTGCCAGCAGTTCAATCGAATCCGGGTTCGAGCAGTACTTC
CASSSIESGFEQYF
>NA|NA|TRBJ2-1|TRBV9
TGTGCCAGCAGCTTAAAGCGAGACAACAATGAGCAGTTCTTC
CASSLKRDNNEQFF
>NA|NA|TRBJ2-2|TRBV18
TGTGCCAGCTCACAGGGGAATGGGGAGCTGTTTTTT
CASSQGNGELFF
>TRBD2|NA|TRBJ2-1|TRBV6-4
TGTGCCAGCAGTCGGACTAGCGAGGGTGGGAATGAGCAGTTCTTC
CASSRTSEGGNEQFF
>NA|NA|TRBJ2-7|TRBV5-6
TGTGCCAGCAGCTCGGGAGTTGCCGAGCAGTACTTC
CASSSGVAEQYF
>TRBD1|NA|TRBJ2-1|TRBV27
TGTGCCAGCAGTTTACTCGGGACAGGGGTTAATGAGCAGTTCTTC
CASSLLGTGVNEQFF
>NA|NA|TRBJ2-7|TRBV27
TGTGCCAGCAGTCCCAGGACAACTTCCTACGAGCAGTACTTC
CASSPRTTSYEQYF
>NA|NA|TRBJ1-1|TRBV5-1
TGCGCCAGCAGCTCCCAAACAGGGAAGAACACTGAAGCTTTCTTT
CASSSQTGKNTEAFF
>TRBD1|NA|TRBJ1-1|TRBV4-1
TGCGCCAGCAGCCAAGTGGAAGGGGGCTCAACTGAAGCTTTCTTT
CASSQVEGGSTEAFF
>TRBD2|NA|TRBJ2-1|TRBV4-2
TGTGCCAGCAGCCAGGCCAGCGGGAGCCCCTACAATGAGCAGTTCTTC
CASSQASGSPYNEQFF
>NA|NA|TRBJ2-3|TRBV10-3
TGTGCCATCTCATCAAGTAGGGAGACCCTCATACTCACAGATACGCAGTATTTT
CAISSSRETLILTDTQYF
>NA|NA|TRBJ2-1|TRBV9
TGTGCCAGCAGCCCAGCAGGGGAGCCGGGACTGACCTACAATGAGCAGTTCTTC
CASSPAGEPGLTYNEQFF
>NA|NA|TRBJ2-1|TRBV28
TGTGCCAGCAGTTTATTTGCGAACAATGAGCAGTTCTTC
CASSLFANNEQFF
>NA|NA|TRBJ1-3|TRBV6-6
TGTGCCAGCAGTTACTCGAACGGAAACACCATATATTTT
CASSYSNGNTIYF
>NA|NA|TRBJ2-7|TRBV6-5
TGTGCCAGCAGTTACTCGACGTCGGACGAGCAGTACTTC
CASSYSTSDEQYF
>NA|NA|TRBJ2-1|TRBV21-1
TGTGCCAGCAGCAAAGCTAGGATTTCCACAATAGGCACTAATGAGCAGTTCTTC
CASSKARISTIGTNEQFF
>NA|NA|TRBJ2-1|TRBV2
TGTGCCAGCAGGGAAGATTACAATGAGCAGTTCTTC
CASREDYNEQFF
>TRBD1|NA|TRBJ2-7|TRBV4-2
TGTGCCAGCAGCCAAGGGACAGGGGGCTCCTACGAGCAGTACTTC
CASSQGTGGSYEQYF
>NA|NA|TRBJ2-3|TRBV5-6
TGTGCCAGCGGCCCAGGTTGGACAGATACGCAGTATTTT
CASGPGWTDTQYF
>TRBD2|NA|TRBJ2-1|TRBV9
TGTGCCAGCAGCCCCCCCAGCGGGGCTTCCTACAATGAGCAGTTCTTC
CASSPPSGASYNEQFF
>NA|NA|TRBJ2-1|TRBV27
TGTGCCAGCAGCCCGGGACAGTGGACTAGTCAGTTCTTC
CASSPGQWTSQFF